The T cell receptor beta chain described here comes from a study of blood T cell repertoires in COVID-19. Study-wide context: COVID-19 samples from acute and convalescent phases originated in the United States, Italy and Spain.

This CDR3 is 15 amino acids long. V dropped 3 bases and J dropped 6 bases, with 17 bases sitting between them. From germline, CDR1 is LNHNV and CDR2 YYDKDF (reference sequence). Assay: immunoSEQ multiplex PCR; the TCRdb copy retains only in-frame clones and omits some. Found here are about 160,000 clones, more than 75% of them singletons; the top ten hold 15%. The receptor was derived from a human donor with acute or convalescent COVID-19. The donor label of this sample is uncertain. The chain joins TRBV15 to TRBJ1-2, with no clear D. Sequences were obtained from peripheral blood. The CDR3 coding sequence is TGTGCCACCAGCAGGATAGGCGACTCCGGCGATGGCTACACCTTC. It is translated as CATSRIGDSGDGYTF.